This T cell receptor (beta chain) was obtained from a study of prognosis after radiotherapy for stage I lung cancer. Study background: In this cohort, every patient with non-small cell lung cancer was regarded as medically inoperable. No patient had concurrent therapy with stereotactic body radiotherapy.

Remarks on this clonotype: Its antigen is as yet unknown. This may stem from a read error, because a much larger clone lies one nucleotide away.

Looked up from germline, CDR1 is SGHNT and CDR2 is YENEEA. The CDR3 extends over 13 amino acids. Study conclusions and caveats: Reportedly, TRBV and TRBJ gene usage varied with metastasis presence.

Every patient was node-negative on CT and PET/CT and lacked prior chemotherapy, radiotherapy or other malignancies. Two rounds of multiplex PCR amplified TCR beta CDR3 from genomic DNA. Gene-specific primers for each TRBV and TRBJ gene drove first-round PCR. TCRdb re-called the multiplex PCR reads with MiXCR, one entry per CDR3 protein. Of around 26,000 distinct CDR3 sequences in the sample, 35% to 55% were seen once. Here the sequenced sample was PBMCs, taken before or after stereotactic body radiation therapy (not recorded which). V gene TRBV11-3 combines with J gene TRBJ1-1; D is unclear. The receptor was derived from a donor over 45 with non-small cell lung cancer. CDR3 sequence reads: CANSLVSGAEAFF. In DNA, the CDR3 is TGTGCCAACAGCTTAGTATCCGGCGCTGAAGCTTTCTTT.